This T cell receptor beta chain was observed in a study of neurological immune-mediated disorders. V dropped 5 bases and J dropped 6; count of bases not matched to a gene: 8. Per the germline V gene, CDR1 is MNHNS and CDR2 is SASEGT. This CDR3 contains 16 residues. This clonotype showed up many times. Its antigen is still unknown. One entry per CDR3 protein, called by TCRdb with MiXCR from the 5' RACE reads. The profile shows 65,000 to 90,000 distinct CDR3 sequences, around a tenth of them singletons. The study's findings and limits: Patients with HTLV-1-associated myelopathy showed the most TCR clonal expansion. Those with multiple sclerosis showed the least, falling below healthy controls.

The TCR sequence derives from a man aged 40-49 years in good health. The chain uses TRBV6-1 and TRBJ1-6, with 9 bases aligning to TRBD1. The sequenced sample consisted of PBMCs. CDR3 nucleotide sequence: TGTGCCAGCAGTCTACAGGGGGCAGGCATTAATTCACCCCTCCACTTT. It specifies CASSLQGAGINSPLHF.